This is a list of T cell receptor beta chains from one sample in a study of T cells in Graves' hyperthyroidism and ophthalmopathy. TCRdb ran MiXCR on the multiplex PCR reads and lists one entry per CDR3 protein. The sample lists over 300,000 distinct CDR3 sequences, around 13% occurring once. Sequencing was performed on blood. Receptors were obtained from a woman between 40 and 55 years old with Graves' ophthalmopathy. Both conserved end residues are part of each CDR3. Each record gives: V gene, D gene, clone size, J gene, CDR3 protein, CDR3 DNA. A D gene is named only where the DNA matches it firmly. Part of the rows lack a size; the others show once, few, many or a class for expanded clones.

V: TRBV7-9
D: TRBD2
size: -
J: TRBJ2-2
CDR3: CASSQTSGHTGELFF
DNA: TGTGCCAGCAGCCAAACTAGCGGGCACACCGGGGAGCTGTTTTTT

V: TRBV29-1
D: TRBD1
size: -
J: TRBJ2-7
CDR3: CSVGRQGQMEQYF
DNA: TGCAGCGTTGGAAGACAGGGACAAATGGAGCAGTACTTC

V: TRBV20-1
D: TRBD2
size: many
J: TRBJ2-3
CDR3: CSARGTSGFTDTQYF
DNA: TGCAGTGCTAGGGGGACTAGCGGATTCACAGATACGCAGTATTTT

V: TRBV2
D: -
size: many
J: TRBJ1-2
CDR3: CASSDSINYGYTF
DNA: TGTGCCAGCAGTGACTCGATAAACTATGGCTACACCTTC

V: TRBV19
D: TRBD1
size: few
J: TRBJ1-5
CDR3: CASSIVPPGTGGDQPQHF
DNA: TGTGCCAGTAGTATAGTCCCTCCCGGGACAGGGGGCGATCAGCCCCAGCATTTT

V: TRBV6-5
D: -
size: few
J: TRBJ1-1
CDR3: CASSLGPDTEALF
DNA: TGTGCCAGCAGTTTGGGGCCAGACACTGAAGCTCTCTTT

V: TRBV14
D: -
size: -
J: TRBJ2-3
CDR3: CASSQGVTARPRDTQYF
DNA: TGTGCCAGCAGCCAAGGGGTGACAGCCAGACCCCGGGATACGCAGTATTTT

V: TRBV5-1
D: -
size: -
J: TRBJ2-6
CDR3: CASSLNRDGSGANVLTF
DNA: TGCGCCAGCAGCTTGAACAGGGACGGTAGTGGGGCCAACGTCCTGACTTTC

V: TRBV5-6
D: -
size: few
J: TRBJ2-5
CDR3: CASSLEGGWETQYF
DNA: TGTGCCAGCAGCTTGGAGGGGGGCTGGGAGACCCAGTACTTC

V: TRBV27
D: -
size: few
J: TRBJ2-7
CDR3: CASSFAGDFPYEQYF
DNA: TGTGCCAGCAGTTTCGCAGGGGACTTTCCATACGAGCAGTACTTC

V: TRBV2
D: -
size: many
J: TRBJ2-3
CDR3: CASRGWGLEYF
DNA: TGTGCCAGCAGGGGGTGGGGTTTGGAGTATTTT

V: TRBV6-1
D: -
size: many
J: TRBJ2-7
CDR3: CASRAPDKAYEQYF
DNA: TGTGCCAGCAGGGCACCTGACAAGGCCTACGAGCAGTACTTC

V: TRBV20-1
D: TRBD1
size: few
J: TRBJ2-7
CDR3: CSATRTGRVLTYEQYF
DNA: TGCAGTGCTACCAGGACAGGGAGAGTTTTAACCTACGAGCAGTACTTC

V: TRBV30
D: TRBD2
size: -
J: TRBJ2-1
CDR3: CAWRRLAGVSEQFF
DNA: TGTGCCTGGCGCAGACTAGCGGGAGTCAGTGAGCAGTTCTTC

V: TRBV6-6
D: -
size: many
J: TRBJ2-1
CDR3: CASSYFLRVYEDGNEQFF
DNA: TGTGCCAGCAGTTACTTTTTACGCGTTTATGAGGACGGTAATGAGCAGTTCTTC

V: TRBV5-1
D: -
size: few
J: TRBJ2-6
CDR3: CASSLIVQGRSGANVLTF
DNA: TGCGCCAGCAGCTTGATTGTACAGGGCCGCTCTGGGGCCAACGTCCTGACTTTC

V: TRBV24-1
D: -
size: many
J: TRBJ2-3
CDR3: CATSDPDSYTDTQYF
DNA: TGTGCCACCAGTGACCCGGACAGTTACACAGATACGCAGTATTTT

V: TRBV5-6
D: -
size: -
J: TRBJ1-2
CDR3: CASSLAGANFYGYTF
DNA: TGTGCCAGCAGCTTGGCCGGAGCCAACTTCTATGGCTACACCTTC

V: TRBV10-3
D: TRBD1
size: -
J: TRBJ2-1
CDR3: CAIRGQGQGRANEQFF
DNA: TGTGCCATCAGGGGACAAGGACAGGGAAGGGCCAATGAGCAGTTCTTC

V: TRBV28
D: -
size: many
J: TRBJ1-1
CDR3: CASSLEWTEAFF
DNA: TGTGCCAGCAGTCTCGAATGGACTGAAGCTTTCTTT

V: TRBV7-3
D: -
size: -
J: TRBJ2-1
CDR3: CASSLEGINEQFF
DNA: TGTGCCAGCAGCTTGGAGGGGATCAATGAGCAGTTCTTC

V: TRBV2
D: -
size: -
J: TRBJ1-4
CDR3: CASSPRMRGDEKLFF
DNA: TGTGCCAGCAGTCCGAGGATGCGCGGGGATGAAAAACTGTTTTTT

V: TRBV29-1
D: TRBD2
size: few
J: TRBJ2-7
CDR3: CSVEQAGGPFDEQYF
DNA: TGCAGCGTTGAACAGGCGGGGGGGCCGTTCGACGAGCAGTACTTC

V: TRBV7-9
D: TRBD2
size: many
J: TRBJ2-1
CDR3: CASSPPGGSLDEQFF
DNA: TGTGCCAGCAGCCCTCCGGGCGGGAGCTTAGATGAGCAGTTCTTC

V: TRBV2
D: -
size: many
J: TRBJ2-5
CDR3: CASIGDGETQYF
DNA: TGTGCCAGCATTGGGGACGGAGAGACCCAGTACTTC

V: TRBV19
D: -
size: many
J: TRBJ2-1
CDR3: CASSIRLEYNEQFF
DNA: TGTGCCAGTAGTATAAGACTAGAGTACAATGAGCAGTTCTTC

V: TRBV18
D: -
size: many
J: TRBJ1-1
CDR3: CASSPRVPGVNTEAFF
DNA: TGTGCCAGCTCACCACGAGTTCCAGGGGTGAACACTGAAGCTTTCTTT

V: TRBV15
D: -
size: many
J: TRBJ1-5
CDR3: CATSRERQPNQPQHF
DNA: TGTGCCACCAGCAGAGAGCGACAGCCGAATCAGCCCCAGCATTTT

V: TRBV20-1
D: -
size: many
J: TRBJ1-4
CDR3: CSARRGAGEKLFF
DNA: TGCAGTGCTAGGAGGGGGGCGGGTGAAAAACTGTTTTTT

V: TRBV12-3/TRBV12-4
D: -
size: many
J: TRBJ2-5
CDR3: CASSHLRKETQYF
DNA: TGTGCCAGCAGTCACTTAAGAAAAGAGACCCAGTACTTC

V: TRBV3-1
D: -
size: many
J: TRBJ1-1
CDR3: CASSHPEGHTEAFF
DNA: TGTGCCAGCAGCCACCCCGAAGGTCACACTGAAGCTTTCTTT

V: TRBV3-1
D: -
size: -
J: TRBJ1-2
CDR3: CASSHGMGGGYTF
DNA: TGTGCCAGCAGTCATGGGATGGGGGGAGGCTACACCTTC

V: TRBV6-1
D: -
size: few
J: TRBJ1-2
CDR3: CASTEGSLSHYGYTF
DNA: TGTGCCAGCACCGAGGGGAGCCTAAGTCACTATGGCTACACCTTC

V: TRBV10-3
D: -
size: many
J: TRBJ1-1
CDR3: CAISEPTAATEAFF
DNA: TGTGCCATCAGTGAGCCTACAGCAGCCACTGAAGCTTTCTTT

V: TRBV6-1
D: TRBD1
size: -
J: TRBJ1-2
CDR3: CASSPPGQTPASTF
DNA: TGTGCCAGCAGTCCCCCGGGACAGACGCCTGCTTCCACCTTC

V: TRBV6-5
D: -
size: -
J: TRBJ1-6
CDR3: CASSYQGWGSPLHF
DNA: TGTGCCAGCAGTTACCAAGGATGGGGATCACCCCTCCACTTT

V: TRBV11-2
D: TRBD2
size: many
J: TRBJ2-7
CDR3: CASSSAGLAGVYEQYF
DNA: TGTGCCAGCAGCTCCGCGGGACTAGCGGGAGTCTACGAGCAGTACTTC

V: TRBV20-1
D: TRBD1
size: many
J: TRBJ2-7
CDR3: CSGKGQGYEQYF
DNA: TGCAGTGGGAAGGGACAGGGGTACGAGCAGTACTTC

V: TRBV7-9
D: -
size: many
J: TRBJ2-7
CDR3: CASSIPDVREQYF
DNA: TGTGCCAGCAGTATCCCGGACGTCCGCGAGCAGTACTTC

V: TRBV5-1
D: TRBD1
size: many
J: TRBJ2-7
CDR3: CASSRGQGYEQYF
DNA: TGCGCCAGCAGCCGGGGACAGGGCTACGAGCAGTACTTC

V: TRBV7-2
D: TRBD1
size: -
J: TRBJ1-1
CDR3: CASSLLGTGRRTEAFF
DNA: TGTGCCAGCAGCCTACTCGGGACAGGGAGGCGCACTGAAGCTTTCTTT

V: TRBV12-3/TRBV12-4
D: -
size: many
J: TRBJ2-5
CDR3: CASMRGEETQYF
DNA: TGTGCCAGCATGCGAGGGGAAGAGACCCAGTACTTC

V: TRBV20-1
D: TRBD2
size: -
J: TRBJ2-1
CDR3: CSASSSPSGKYNEQFF
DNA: TGCAGTGCTAGCTCCTCTCCCAGCGGGAAATACAATGAGCAGTTCTTC

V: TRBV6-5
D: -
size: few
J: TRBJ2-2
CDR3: CASSYSIPTTGTWTGELFF
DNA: TGTGCCAGCAGTTACTCGATCCCTACTACCGGGACTTGGACCGGGGAGCTGTTTTTT

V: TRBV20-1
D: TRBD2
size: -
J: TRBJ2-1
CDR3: CSARRERDHLYYNEQFF
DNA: TGCAGTGCTAGGCGCGAGCGGGATCACCTCTACTACAATGAGCAGTTCTTC

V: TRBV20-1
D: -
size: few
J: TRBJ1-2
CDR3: CSASVQGYGYTF
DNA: TGCAGTGCTAGTGTCCAGGGCTATGGCTACACCTTC

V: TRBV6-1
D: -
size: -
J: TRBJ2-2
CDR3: CASSPDQIAGELFF
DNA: TGTGCCAGCAGCCCCGACCAGATCGCCGGGGAGCTGTTTTTT

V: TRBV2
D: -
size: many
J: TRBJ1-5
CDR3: CASNGGVWNSNQPQHF
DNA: TGTGCCAGTAATGGAGGGGTTTGGAATAGCAATCAGCCCCAGCATTTT

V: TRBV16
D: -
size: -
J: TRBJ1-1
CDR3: CASSQSRMDTEAFF
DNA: TGTGCCAGCAGCCAATCGAGGATGGACACTGAAGCTTTCTTT

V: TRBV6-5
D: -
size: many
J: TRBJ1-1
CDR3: CASSYRLNTEAFF
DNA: TGTGCCAGCAGTTACCGTCTGAACACTGAAGCTTTCTTT

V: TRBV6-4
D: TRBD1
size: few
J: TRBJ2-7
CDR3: CASSRGTGGSYEQYF
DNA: TGTGCCAGCTCCCGGGGGACAGGGGGCTCCTACGAGCAGTACTTC

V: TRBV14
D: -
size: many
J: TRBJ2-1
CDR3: CASTKSWGRINNEQFF
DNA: TGTGCCAGCACTAAGAGCTGGGGGCGGATTAACAATGAGCAGTTCTTC

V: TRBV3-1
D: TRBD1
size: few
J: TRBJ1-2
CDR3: CASSQAGGNGYTF
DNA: TGTGCCAGCAGCCAGGCAGGGGGCAATGGCTACACCTTC

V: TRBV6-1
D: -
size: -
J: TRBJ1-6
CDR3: CASQPGHSDSPLHF
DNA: TGTGCCAGCCAACCGGGGCACTCCGATTCACCCCTCCACTTT

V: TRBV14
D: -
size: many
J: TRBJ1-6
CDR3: CASSLRGEGYNSPLHF
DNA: TGTGCCAGCAGCCTTCGGGGTGAAGGCTATAATTCACCCCTCCACTTT

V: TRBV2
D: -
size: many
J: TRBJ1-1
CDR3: CASSGREGTEAFF
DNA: TGTGCCAGCAGTGGTCGGGAAGGCACTGAAGCTTTCTTT

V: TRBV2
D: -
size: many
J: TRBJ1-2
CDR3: CASSVRTVGANVRYTF
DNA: TGTGCCAGCAGTGTCCGGACAGTAGGAGCAAATGTTCGGTACACCTTC

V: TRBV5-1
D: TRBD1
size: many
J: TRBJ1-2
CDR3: CASSIGQGNGYTF
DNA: TGCGCCAGCAGCATCGGACAGGGGAATGGCTACACCTTC

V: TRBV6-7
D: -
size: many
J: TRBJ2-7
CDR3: CASSTAEQYF
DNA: TGTGCCAGCAGTACGGCCGAGCAGTACTTC